This T cell receptor (beta chain) was profiled in a study of shared clonotypes between healthy human individuals. This CDR3 is built from 12 residues. CDR1 and CDR2 (germline): SQVTM, ANQGSEA. V gave up 7 bases and J gave up 0 bases, with 8 bases separating them. For this clone: Other DNA sequences in the same sample also yield this CDR3.

Only in-frame clones appear in the TCRdb table, and some are missing; sequencing was by immunoSEQ multiplex PCR. The table shows 2.5 million or so clones, with around nine tenths occurring only once. The J gene is TRBJ2-3, the V gene TRBV29-1, with D possibly being TRBD1 or TRBD2 (5 bases each). The sequence came from a man aged 18 to 30 in good health. The source material was naive CD4+ T cells sorted from blood. Subset described: CD45RA+ positively selected. The CDR3 DNA follows: TGCAGCGGCCGGGACAGCACAGATACGCAGTATTTT. This codes for CSGRDSTDTQYF.